The clone carrying this T cell receptor (beta chain) was seen only a few times. As yet, its antigen is unknown. This specimen belongs to a study of T cells after yellow fever vaccination. Study findings and constraints: Weaker, the secondary response peaked sooner, at day 5 versus 15. Reappearance after the booster was seen for most primary-vaccination clones, at 96% CD4 and 88% CD8. Any FACS-sorted repertoire could hold abundant clonotypes that contaminate it from the bulk population.

V lost 7 bases and J lost 2; bases outside the gene matches: 6. CDR1 and CDR2 from the germline V gene are MNHNS and SASEGT. The CDR3 runs to 14 residues. It was through 5'RACE template switching that TCR cDNA was made, with a universal primer site and UMIs added. TCRdb processed the 5' RACE reads anew with MiXCR; each CDR3 protein has one entry. The table has 500,000 to 650,000 distinct CDR3 sequences, about a sixth seen once. This receptor was obtained from a man aged 18 to 29 who received the YFV17D yellow fever vaccine. This rearrangement joins TRBV6-1 to TRBJ2-5; 8 nucleotides match TRBD2. Sequences were derived from PBMCs, sampled less than 6 days after the first yellow fever vaccination. CDR3 in DNA: TGTGCCAGCACATCGGGAGGGCGGCAAGAGACCCAGTACTTC. Its translation is CASTSGGRQETQYF.